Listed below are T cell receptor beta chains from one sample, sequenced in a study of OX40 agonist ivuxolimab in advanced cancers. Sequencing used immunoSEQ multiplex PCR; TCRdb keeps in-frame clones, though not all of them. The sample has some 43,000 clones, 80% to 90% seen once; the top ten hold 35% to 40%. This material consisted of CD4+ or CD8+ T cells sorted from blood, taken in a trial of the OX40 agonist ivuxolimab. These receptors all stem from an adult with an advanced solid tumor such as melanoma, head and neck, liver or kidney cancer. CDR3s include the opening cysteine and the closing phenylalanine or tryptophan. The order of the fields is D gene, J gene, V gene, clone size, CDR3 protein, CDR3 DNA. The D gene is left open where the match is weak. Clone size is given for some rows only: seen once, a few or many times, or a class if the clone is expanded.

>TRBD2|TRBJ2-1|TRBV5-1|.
CASSFLAGGEQQFF
TGCGCCAGCAGCTTTCTAGCGGGGGGTGAACAGCAGTTCTTC
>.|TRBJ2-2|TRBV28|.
CASSLRSGELFF
TGTGCCAGCAGTCTTCGGTCAGGGGAGCTGTTTTTT
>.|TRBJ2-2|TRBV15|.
CATSRGTGLVTGELFF
TGTGCCACCAGCAGAGGAACAGGGTTGGTAACCGGGGAGCTGTTTTTT
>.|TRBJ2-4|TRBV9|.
CASSVVGSGKNIQYF
TGTGCCAGCAGCGTAGTCGGGAGTGGCAAAAACATTCAGTACTTC
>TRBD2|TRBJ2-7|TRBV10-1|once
CASSEGLASHEQYF
TGCGCCAGCAGTGAAGGACTAGCCTCCCACGAGCAGTACTTC
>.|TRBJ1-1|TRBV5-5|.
CASSLEGSLVEAFF
TGTGCCAGCAGCTTGGAGGGCAGTCTAGTTGAAGCTTTCTTT
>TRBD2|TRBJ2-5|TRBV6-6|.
CASSYIAGGRETQYF
TGTGCCAGCAGTTACATAGCGGGGGGTCGGGAGACCCAGTACTTC
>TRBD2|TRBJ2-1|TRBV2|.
CASRGLHNEQFF
TGTGCCAGCAGGGGACTACACAATGAGCAGTTCTTC
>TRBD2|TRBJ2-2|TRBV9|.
CASSVRTSGGLPELFF
TGTGCCAGCAGCGTCCGGACTAGCGGGGGGCTCCCGGAGCTGTTTTTT
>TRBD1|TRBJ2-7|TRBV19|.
CASSIDLWTGVNEQYF
TGTGCCAGTAGTATAGATCTCTGGACAGGGGTGAACGAGCAGTACTTC
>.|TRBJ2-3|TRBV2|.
CASGRSDTQYF
TGTGCCAGCGGGAGATCAGATACGCAGTATTTT
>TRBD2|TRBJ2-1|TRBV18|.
CASSPSVSGGGNEQFF
TGTGCCAGCTCACCAAGTGTTTCGGGAGGGGGGAATGAGCAGTTCTTC
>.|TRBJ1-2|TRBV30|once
CAWATGTSNYGYTF
TGTGCCTGGGCCACCGGGACTTCCAACTATGGCTACACCTTC
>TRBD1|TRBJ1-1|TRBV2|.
CAGRGRNTEAFF
TGTGCCGGCAGGGGGCGGAACACTGAAGCTTTCTTT
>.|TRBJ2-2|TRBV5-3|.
CARSLVTTNPTGELFF
TGTGCCAGAAGCTTGGTGACGACAAATCCAACCGGGGAGCTGTTTTTT
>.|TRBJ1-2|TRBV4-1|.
CASSQGAQNYGYTF
TGCGCCAGCAGCCAAGGGGCCCAAAACTATGGCTACACCTTC
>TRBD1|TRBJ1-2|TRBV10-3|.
CAIGRQGAGYGYTF
TGTGCCATCGGACGACAGGGGGCTGGTTATGGCTACACCTTC
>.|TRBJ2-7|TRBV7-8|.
CASSLPGGLSSYEQYF
TGTGCCAGCAGCTTACCGGGCGGGCTTAGCTCCTACGAGCAGTACTTC
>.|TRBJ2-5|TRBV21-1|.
CASPRYRVRETQYF
TGTGCCAGTCCGCGGTACAGGGTCAGAGAGACCCAGTACTTC
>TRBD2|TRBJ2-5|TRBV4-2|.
CASSQDYLLAGNQETQYF
TGTGCCAGCAGCCAAGATTATTTACTAGCGGGAAACCAAGAGACCCAGTACTTC
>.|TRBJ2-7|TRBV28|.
CASSFAGSPYEQYF
TGTGCCAGCAGTTTTGCGGGGAGTCCCTACGAGCAGTACTTC
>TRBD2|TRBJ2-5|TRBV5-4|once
CASTSALRGGLETQYF
TGTGCCAGCACCTCGGCTCTGCGGGGGGGTTTGGAGACCCAGTACTTC
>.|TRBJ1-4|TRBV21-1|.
CASSGGVRANEKLFF
TGTGCCAGCAGCGGGGGAGTGAGGGCTAATGAAAAACTGTTTTTT
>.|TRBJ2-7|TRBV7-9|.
CASSLAPSSGYEQYF
TGTGCCAGCAGCTTAGCCCCCTCGTCGGGGTACGAGCAGTACTTC
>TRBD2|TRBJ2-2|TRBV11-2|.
CASSFSAGGLTGELFF
TGTGCCAGCAGCTTTTCCGCGGGGGGCCTCACCGGGGAGCTGTTTTTT
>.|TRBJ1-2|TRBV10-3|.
CAIKRDTTYGYTF
TGTGCCATCAAGCGGGATACGACCTATGGCTACACCTTC
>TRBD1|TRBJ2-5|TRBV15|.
CATSSRQGQETQYF
TGTGCCACCAGCAGCCGACAGGGACAAGAGACCCAGTACTTC
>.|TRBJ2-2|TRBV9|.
CASSVRTLNTGELFF
TGTGCCAGCAGCGTCCGGACTCTCAACACCGGGGAGCTGTTTTTT
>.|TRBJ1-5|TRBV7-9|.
CASSQDTGGNQPQHF
TGTGCCAGCAGCCAAGATACCGGGGGCAATCAGCCCCAGCATTTT
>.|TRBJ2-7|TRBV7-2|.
CASSYLANYEQYF
TGTGCCAGCAGCTATCTTGCAAACTACGAGCAGTACTTC
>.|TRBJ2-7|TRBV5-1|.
CASSLLTGYEQYF
TGCGCCAGCAGCTTGCTGACGGGATACGAGCAGTACTTC
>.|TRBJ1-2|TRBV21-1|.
CASSKEGGWYYGYTF
TGTGCCAGCAGCAAAGAGGGGGGCTGGTACTATGGCTACACCTTC
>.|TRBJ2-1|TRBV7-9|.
CASSLAGSNEQFF
TGTGCCAGCAGCTTAGCCGGCTCCAATGAGCAGTTCTTC
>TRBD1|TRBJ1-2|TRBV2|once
CASSEGDRGSYGYTF
TGTGCCAGCAGTGAAGGGGACAGGGGTTCCTATGGCTACACCTTC
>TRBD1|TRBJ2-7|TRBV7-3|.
CASRKGQGRYEQYF
TGTGCCAGCAGGAAAGGACAGGGGAGGTACGAGCAGTACTTC
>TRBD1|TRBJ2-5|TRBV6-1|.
CASGPTGLGETQYF
TGTGCCAGCGGACCGACAGGGTTGGGCGAGACCCAGTACTTC
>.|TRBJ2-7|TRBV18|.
CASSPDREQYF
TGTGCCAGCTCACCCGACCGAGAGCAGTACTTC
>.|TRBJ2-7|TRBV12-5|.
CASRAGGSYEQYF
TGTGCTAGCCGGGCGGGCGGTTCCTACGAGCAGTACTTC
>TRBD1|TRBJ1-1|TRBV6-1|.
CASSLGQGGGAEAFF
TGTGCCAGCAGCCTGGGACAGGGGGGCGGAGCTGAAGCTTTCTTT
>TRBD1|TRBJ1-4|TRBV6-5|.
CASTTQGAFGEKLFF
TGTGCCAGCACCACACAGGGGGCGTTTGGTGAAAAACTGTTTTTT
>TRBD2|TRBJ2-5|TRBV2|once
CATERGRGETQYF
TGTGCCACTGAGCGGGGGAGGGGTGAGACCCAGTACTTC
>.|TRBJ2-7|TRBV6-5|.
CASSSGTQGYEQYF
TGTGCCAGCAGTTCCGGGACCCAAGGCTACGAGCAGTACTTC
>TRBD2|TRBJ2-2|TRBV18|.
CASSPLRGLANTGELFF
TGTGCCAGCTCACCACTAAGGGGACTAGCGAACACCGGGGAGCTGTTTTTT
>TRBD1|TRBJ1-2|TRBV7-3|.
CASSLARGDYTF
TGTGCCAGCAGCTTAGCCAGGGGGGACTACACCTTC
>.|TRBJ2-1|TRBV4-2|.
CASSQERTRRSYNEQFF
TGTGCCAGCAGCCAAGAAAGGACCCGGAGAAGCTACAATGAGCAGTTCTTC